This TCR beta chain was observed in a study of shared clonotypes between healthy human individuals. Study-wide results and limits: Only blood samples were collected, and tissue repertoires likely differ.

It was roughly 88 million PBMCs that unsorted samples used for genomic DNA. Points on this clone: The antigen is undetermined.

CDR1 is SNHLY and CDR2 is FYNNEI in the germline V gene. CDR3 length: 15 residues. The J segment lost 5 bases and the V segment lost 4 bases, leaving 5 bases of the junction unmatched. Every immunoSEQ plate was one replicate of a subset's evenly spread DNA. Sequencing on ten immunoSEQ deep assay plates was performed for unsorted PBMC DNA. Only in-frame clones appear in the TCRdb table, and some are missing; sequencing was by immunoSEQ multiplex PCR. Among roughly 500,000 clones listed, 79% were seen once. Input material: PBMCs. The clonotype comes from a woman aged 40 to 50 in good health. Some clones in this sample may be carry-over from other donors' samples. The genes are TRBV2 and TRBJ2-1; 10 positions agree with TRBD2. CDR3 region: CASSALAGDNNEQFF. CDR3 DNA: TGTGCCAGCAGTGCCCTAGCGGGAGACAACAATGAGCAGTTCTTC.